What follows are 4 T cell receptor beta chains derived from one specimen sequenced in a study of T-cell memory formation after mild COVID-19. TCRdb reprocessed the 5' RACE reads with MiXCR, giving one entry per CDR3 protein. This table has about 400,000 distinct CDR3 sequences, 13% to 15% appearing once. What was sequenced was PBMCs or a T cell subset sorted from them (not recorded which). Receptors originate from a man aged 18 to 29 who had mild COVID-19 (a few samples of this study predate the infection). Cell type and time point are not known.

CDR3 bases: TGTGCCAGCTCACCCCGGGACAGGGGAGAAGCTTTCTTT. Encoded protein: CASSPRDRGEAFF. This rearrangement joins TRBV18 to TRBJ1-1; the match to TRBD1 covers 10 bases. CDR1 and CDR2 from the germline V gene are KGHSH and LQKENI. CDR3 length equals 13 residues. Germline trimming cut 3 bases from V and 8 bases from J; bases unmatched to any gene: 3.

This chain links TRBV20-1 with TRBJ2-2; 7 bases match TRBD1. The CDR3 loop spans 14 amino acids. The J segment lost 1 base and the V segment lost 5 bases, leaving 4 bases of the junction unmatched. Germline loops: CDR1 DFQATT, CDR2 SNEGSKA (reference sequence). The CDR3: CSAARGLNTGELFF. CDR3 DNA sequence: TGCAGTGCTGCCAGGGGGTTGAACACCGGGGAGCTGTTTTTT.

This clonotype was recorded a few times. The chain uses TRBV7-6 and TRBJ2-2; TRBD2 is a possible D gene (6 bases). The CDR3 runs 16 residues. Trimming shortened V by 2 bases and J by 0 bases, and 10 bases separated the two germline ends. Germline CDR1 is SGHVS and CDR2 is FNYEAQ. The CDR3: CASSLIPGANTGELFF. In DNA form, the CDR3 reads TGTGCCAGCAGCTTAATCCCGGGAGCGAACACCGGGGAGCTGTTTTTT.

This clonotype was recorded at least ten times. This rearrangement joins TRBV7-3 to TRBJ2-1; no firm D call. This CDR3 spans 12 amino acids. V was cut by 4 bases and J by 6 bases, with 7 bases left in between. Germline V gene data show CDR1 as SGHTA and CDR2 as FQGTGA. The CDR3: CASSSPGNEQFF. The CDR3 nucleotides are TGTGCCAGCAGCTCTCCGGGCAATGAGCAGTTCTTC.